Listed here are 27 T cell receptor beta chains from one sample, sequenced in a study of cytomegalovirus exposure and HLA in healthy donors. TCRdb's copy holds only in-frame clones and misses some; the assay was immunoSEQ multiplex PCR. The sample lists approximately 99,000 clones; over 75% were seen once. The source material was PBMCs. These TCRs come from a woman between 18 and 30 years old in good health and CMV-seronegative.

Here the CDR3 reads CASSLSSRGHTEAFF. The CDR3, as DNA: TGTGCCAGCAGCTTATCCTCCAGGGGGCACACTGAAGCTTTCTTT. The J gene is TRBJ1-1, the V gene TRBV7-9; TRBD1 matches 8 bases. Germline V gives CDR1 SEHNR, CDR2 FQNEAQ (reference sequence). V dropped 2 bases and J dropped 3; count of bases not matched to a gene: 5. The CDR3 spans 15 residues.

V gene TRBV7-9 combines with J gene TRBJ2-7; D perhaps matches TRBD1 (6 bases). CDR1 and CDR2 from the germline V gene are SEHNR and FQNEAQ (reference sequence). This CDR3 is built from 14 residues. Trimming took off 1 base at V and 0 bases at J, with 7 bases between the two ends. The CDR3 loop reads CASSLETGSYEQYF. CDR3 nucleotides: TGTGCCAGCAGCTTAGAGACAGGCTCCTACGAGCAGTACTTC. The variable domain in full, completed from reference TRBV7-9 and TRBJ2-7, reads DTGVSQNPRHKITKRGQNVTFRCDPISEHNRLYWYRQTLGQGPEFLTYFQNEAQLEKSRLLSDRFSAERPKGSFSTLEIQRTEQGDSAMYLCASSLETGSYEQYFGPGTRLTVT.

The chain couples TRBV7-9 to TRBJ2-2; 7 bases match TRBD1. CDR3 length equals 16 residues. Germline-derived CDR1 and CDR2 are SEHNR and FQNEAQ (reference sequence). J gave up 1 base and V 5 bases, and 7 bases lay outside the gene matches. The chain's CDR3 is CASSPPTGMNTGELFF. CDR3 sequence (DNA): TGTGCCAGCAGCCCCCCGACAGGGATGAACACCGGGGAGCTGTTTTTT.

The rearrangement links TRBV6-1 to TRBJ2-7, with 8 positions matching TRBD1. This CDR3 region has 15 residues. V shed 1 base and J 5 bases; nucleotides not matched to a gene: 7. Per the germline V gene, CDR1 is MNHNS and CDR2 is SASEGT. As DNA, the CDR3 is TGTGCCAGCAGTGAAGTAAGAGACAGGGGCGACGAGCAGTACTTC. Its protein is CASSEVRDRGDEQYF.

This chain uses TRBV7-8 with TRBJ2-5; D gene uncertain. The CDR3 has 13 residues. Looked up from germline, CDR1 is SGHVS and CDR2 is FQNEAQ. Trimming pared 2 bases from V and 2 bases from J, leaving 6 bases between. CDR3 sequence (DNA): TGTGCCAGCAGCTTAACAGTACAAGAGACCCAGTACTTC. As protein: CASSLTVQETQYF.

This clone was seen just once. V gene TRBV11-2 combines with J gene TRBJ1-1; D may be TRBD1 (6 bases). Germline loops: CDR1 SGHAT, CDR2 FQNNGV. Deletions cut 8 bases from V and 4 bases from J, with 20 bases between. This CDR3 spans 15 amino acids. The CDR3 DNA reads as TGTGCCAGCTTTTTGGGGGCGGGACTAACCACTGAAGCTTTCTTT. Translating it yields CASFLGAGLTTEAFF.

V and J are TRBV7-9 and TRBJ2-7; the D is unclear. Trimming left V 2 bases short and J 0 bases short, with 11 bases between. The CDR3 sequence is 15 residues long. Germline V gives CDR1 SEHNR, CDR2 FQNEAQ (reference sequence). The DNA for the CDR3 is TGTGCCAGCAGCTTATATTTGGGCAGCTCCTACGAGCAGTACTTC. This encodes CASSLYLGSSYEQYF.

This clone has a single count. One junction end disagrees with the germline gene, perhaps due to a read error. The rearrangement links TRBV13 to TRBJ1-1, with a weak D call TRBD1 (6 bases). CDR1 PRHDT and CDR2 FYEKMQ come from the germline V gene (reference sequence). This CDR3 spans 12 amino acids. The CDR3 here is CASSVGQFEAFF. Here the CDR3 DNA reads TGTGCCAGCAGCGTAGGACAGTTTGAAGCTTTCTTT.

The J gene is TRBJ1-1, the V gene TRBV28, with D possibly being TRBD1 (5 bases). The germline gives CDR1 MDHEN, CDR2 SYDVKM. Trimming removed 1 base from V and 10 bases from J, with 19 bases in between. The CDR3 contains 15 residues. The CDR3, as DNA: TGTGCCAGCAGTTTATCTCCGGACCAGGGCATTGGAGCTTTCTTT. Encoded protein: CASSLSPDQGIGAFF.

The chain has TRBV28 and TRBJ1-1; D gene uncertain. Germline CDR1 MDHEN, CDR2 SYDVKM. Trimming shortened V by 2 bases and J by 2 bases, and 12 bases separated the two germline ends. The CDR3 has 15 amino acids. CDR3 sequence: CASSLGSRGNTEAFF. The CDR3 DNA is TGTGCCAGCAGTTTAGGGTCGCGGGGAAACACTGAAGCTTTCTTT.

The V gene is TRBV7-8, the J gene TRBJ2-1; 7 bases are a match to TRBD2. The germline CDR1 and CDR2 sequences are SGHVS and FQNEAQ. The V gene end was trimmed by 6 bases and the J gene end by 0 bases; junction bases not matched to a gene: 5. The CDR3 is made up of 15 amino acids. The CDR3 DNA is TGTGCCAGCAGGGAGCGGGGTGACTCCTACAATGAGCAGTTCTTC. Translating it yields CASRERGDSYNEQFF.

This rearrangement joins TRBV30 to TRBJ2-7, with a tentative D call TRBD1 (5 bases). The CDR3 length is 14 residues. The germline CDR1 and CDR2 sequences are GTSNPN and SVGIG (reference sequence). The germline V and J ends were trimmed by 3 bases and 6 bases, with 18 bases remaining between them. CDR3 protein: CAWRDTDRASEQYF. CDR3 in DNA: TGTGCCTGGAGGGACACAGACCGTGCTTCCGAGCAGTACTTC.

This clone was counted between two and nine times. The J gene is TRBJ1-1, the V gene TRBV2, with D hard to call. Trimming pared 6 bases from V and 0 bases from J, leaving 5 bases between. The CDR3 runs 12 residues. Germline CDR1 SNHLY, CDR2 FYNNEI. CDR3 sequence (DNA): TGTGCCAGCAGACAAATGAACACTGAAGCTTTCTTT. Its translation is CASRQMNTEAFF.

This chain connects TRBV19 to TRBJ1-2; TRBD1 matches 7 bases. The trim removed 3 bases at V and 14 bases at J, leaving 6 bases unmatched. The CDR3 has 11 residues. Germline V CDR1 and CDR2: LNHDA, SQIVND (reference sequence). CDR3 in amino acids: CASSIWDSTTF. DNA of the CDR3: TGTGCCAGTAGTATTTGGGACAGTACGACCTTC.

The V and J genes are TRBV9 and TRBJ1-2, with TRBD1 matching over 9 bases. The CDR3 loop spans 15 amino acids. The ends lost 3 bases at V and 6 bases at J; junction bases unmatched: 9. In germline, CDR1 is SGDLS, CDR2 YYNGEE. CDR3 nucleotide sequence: TGTGCCAGCAGCGAGAGGGTTGGGACAGGGAATGGCTACACCTTC. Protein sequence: CASSERVGTGNGYTF. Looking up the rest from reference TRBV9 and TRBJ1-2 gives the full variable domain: DSGVTQTPKHLITATGQRVTLRCSPRSGDLSVYWYQQSLDQGLQFLIQYYNGEERAKGNILERFSAQQFPDLHSELNLSSLELGDSALYFCASSERVGTGNGYTFGSGTRLTVV.

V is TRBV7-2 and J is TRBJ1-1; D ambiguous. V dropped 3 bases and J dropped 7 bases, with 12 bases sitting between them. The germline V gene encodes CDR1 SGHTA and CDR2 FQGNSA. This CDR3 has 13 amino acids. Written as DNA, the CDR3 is TGTGCCAGCAGCTTGAGCGGCGGTTTTGAAGCTTTCTTT. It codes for CASSLSGGFEAFF.

CDR3 sequence (DNA): TGTGCCAGCAGCTTATTAGGGGCTCCCATCTCTGGAAACACCATATATTTT. It is translated as CASSLLGAPISGNTIYF. The chain combines TRBV7-8 with TRBJ1-3, with a possible D match to TRBD1 (5 bases). CDR1 and CDR2 (germline): SGHVS, FQNEAQ. The CDR3 contains 17 residues. The germline V and J ends were trimmed by 2 bases and 0 bases, with 14 bases remaining between them. The variable domain in full, with the rest retrieved from reference TRBV7-8 and TRBJ1-3, is GAGVSQSPRYKVAKRGQDVALRCDPISGHVSLFWYQQALGQGPEFLTYFQNEAQLDKSGLPSDRFFAERPEGSVSTLKIQRTQQEDSAVYLCASSLLGAPISGNTIYFGEGSWLTVV.

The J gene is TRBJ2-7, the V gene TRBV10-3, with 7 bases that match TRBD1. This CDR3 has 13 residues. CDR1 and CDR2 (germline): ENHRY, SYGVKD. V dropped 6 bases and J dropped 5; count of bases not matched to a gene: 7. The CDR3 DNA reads TGTGCCATCAGCCGAGACAGGGAAGACGAGCAGTACTTC. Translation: CAISRDREDEQYF.

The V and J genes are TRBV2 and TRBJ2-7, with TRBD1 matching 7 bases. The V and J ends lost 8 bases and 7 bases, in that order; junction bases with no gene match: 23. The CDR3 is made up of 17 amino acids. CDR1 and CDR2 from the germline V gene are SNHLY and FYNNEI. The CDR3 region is CASLLISGTVPSGEQYF. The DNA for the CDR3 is TGTGCCAGCTTGTTAATTTCCGGGACAGTTCCCTCGGGGGAGCAGTACTTC.

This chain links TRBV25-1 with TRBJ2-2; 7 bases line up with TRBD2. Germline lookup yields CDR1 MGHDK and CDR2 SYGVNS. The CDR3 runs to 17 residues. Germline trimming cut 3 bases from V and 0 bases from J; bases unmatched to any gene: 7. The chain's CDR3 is CASSDPGRGPNTGELFF. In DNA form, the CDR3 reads TGTGCCAGCAGTGATCCGGGGAGGGGCCCGAACACCGGGGAGCTGTTTTTT.

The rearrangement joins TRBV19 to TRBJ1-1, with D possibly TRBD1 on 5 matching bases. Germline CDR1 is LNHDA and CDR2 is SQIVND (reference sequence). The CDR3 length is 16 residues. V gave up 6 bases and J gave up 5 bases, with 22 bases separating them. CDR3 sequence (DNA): TGTGCCAGTAGCATCTTGGGGCTGGGCTCAAAGACTGAAGCTTTCTTT. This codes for CASSILGLGSKTEAFF.

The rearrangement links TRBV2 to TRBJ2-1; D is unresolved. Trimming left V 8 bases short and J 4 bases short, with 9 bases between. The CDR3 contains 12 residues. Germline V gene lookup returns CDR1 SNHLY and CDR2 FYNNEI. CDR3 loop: CASGDPYNEQFF. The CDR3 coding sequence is TGTGCCAGCGGAGACCCTTACAATGAGCAGTTCTTC.

This chain's CDR3 is CASSLQGSYGYTF. CDR3 sequence (DNA): TGTGCCAGCAGTTTACAGGGCAGCTATGGCTACACCTTC. V and J are TRBV7-2 and TRBJ1-2; possible D gene TRBD1, 6 bases. Looked up from germline, CDR1 is SGHTA and CDR2 is FQGNSA. The CDR3 extends over 13 amino acids. V shed 6 bases and J shed 4 bases, with 12 bases lying between them.

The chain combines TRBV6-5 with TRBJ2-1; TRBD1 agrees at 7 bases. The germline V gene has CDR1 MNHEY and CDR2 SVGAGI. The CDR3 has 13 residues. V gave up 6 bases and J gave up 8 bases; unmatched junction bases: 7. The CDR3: CASRLIDRDEQFF. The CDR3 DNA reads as TGTGCCAGCAGACTGATCGACAGGGATGAGCAGTTCTTC.

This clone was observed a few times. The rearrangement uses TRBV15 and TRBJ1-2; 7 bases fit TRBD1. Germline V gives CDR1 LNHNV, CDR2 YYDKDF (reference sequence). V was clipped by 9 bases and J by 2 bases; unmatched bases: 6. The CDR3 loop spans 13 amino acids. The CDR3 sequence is CATRQGSNYGYTF. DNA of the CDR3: TGTGCCACTAGACAGGGATCAAACTATGGCTACACCTTC.

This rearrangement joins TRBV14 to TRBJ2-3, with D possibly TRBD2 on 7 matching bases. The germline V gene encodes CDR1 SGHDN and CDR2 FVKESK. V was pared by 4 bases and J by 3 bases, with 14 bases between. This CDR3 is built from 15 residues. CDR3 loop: CASSPLGGPTDTQYF. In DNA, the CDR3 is TGTGCCAGCAGCCCTCTGGGGGGGCCTACAGATACGCAGTATTTT.

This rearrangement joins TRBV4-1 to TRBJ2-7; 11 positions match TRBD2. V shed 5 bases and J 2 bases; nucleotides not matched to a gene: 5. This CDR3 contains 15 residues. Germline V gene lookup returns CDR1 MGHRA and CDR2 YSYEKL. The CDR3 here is CASSVTSGGAYEQYF. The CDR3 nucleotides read TGCGCCAGCAGCGTCACTAGCGGGGGAGCCTACGAGCAGTACTTC.